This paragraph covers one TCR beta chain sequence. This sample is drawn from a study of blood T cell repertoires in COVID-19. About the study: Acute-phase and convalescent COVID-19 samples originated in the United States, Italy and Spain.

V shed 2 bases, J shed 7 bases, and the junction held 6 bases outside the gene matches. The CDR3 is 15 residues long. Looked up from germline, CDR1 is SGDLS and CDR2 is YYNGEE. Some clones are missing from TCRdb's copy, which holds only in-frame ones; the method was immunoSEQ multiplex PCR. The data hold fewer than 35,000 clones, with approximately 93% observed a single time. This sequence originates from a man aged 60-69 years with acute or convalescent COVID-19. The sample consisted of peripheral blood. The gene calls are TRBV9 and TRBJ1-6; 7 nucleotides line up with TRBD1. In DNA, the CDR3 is TGTGCCAGCAGCGTTGACGGGACAGTGAATTCACCCCTCCACTTT. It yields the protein CASSVDGTVNSPLHF. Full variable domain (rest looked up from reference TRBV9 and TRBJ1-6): DSGVTQTPKHLITATGQRVTLRCSPRSGDLSVYWYQQSLDQGLQFLIQYYNGEERAKGNILERFSAQQFPDLHSELNLSSLELGDSALYFCASSVDGTVNSPLHFGNGTRLTVT.